The clone carrying this T cell receptor beta chain was picked up a small number of times. Its cognate antigen is unknown. This record comes from a study of blood T cells in healthy people across ages. Alongside a J-beta primer mix, a sample-barcoded 5' primer served in a second PCR lasting about 7 to 12 cycles. TCRdb reanalysed the 5' RACE reads using MiXCR and keeps one entry per CDR3 protein. The table shows 1.5 million to 2 million distinct CDR3 sequences, with roughly 50% occurring only once. This CDR3 spans 14 amino acids. Germline V lookup: CDR1 SGHRS, CDR2 YFSETQ. V trimming: 8 bases; J trimming: 0 bases; junction bases outside the gene matches: 6. Whole-study results and caveats: The study lacked donor CMV status, which possibly confounded expanded clonotype changes. Age brought a roughly linear fall in TCR beta diversity measured per million T cells.

This sequence was found in a woman between 40 and 50 years old in good health. The rearrangement uses TRBV5-1 and TRBJ2-5, with 8 nucleotides matching TRBD1. Sequencing was performed on blood. The CDR3 region is CARQDRANQETQYF. DNA of the CDR3: TGCGCCAGGCAGGACAGGGCAAACCAAGAGACCCAGTACTTC.